Listed below are T cell receptor beta chains from one sample, sequenced in a study of Ad26.COV2.S vaccination and SARS-CoV-2 variants. The protocol was immunoSEQ multiplex PCR, while the TCRdb copy is restricted to in-frame clones and leaves out a portion. Here the sample spans under 150,000 clones, around 86% being singletons. The sample here was peripheral blood, taken after recovery from COVID-19. Receptors were obtained from a human donor who had recovered from COVID-19. Each CDR3 is given with its conserved first and last residue. D genes are given only for firm matches. Clone size is stated in some rows and not others, as once, few, many or a class when expanded.

size,length,D,J,V,CDR3,DNA
-,15,TRBD1,TRBJ2-7,TRBV4-1,CASSHAGQGDYEQYF,TGCGCCAGCAGCCATGCGGGACAGGGGGATTACGAGCAGTACTTC
-,11,-,TRBJ2-1,TRBV12-3/TRBV12-4,CASSLTHEQFF,TGTGCCAGCAGTCTTACTCATGAGCAGTTCTTC
-,14,TRBD1,TRBJ1-1,TRBV29-1,CSVDPTGGGTEAFF,TGCAGCGTTGACCCTACAGGGGGGGGCACTGAAGCTTTCTTT
-,14,TRBD1,TRBJ1-2,TRBV27,CASSLTGDSYGYTF,TGTGCCAGCAGTTTGACAGGGGATTCCTATGGCTACACCTTC
-,12,-,TRBJ1-2,TRBV28,CASRFISSGYTF,TGTGCCAGCCGGTTTATAAGTTCTGGCTACACCTTC
once,14,-,TRBJ2-7,TRBV24-1,CATRGQREPYEQYF,TGTGCCACCAGAGGACAGCGTGAGCCTTACGAGCAGTACTTC
-,15,-,TRBJ2-7,TRBV4-1,CASSQDSQGKDEQYF,TGCGCCAGCAGCCAAGATTCACAGGGTAAGGACGAGCAGTACTTC
-,15,-,TRBJ2-7,TRBV10-3,CAISDTGRIGYEQYF,TGTGCCATCAGTGACACAGGGCGTATAGGCTACGAGCAGTACTTC
-,16,-,TRBJ1-1,TRBV5-6,CASSLGPRGWVTEAFF,TGTGCCAGCAGCTTGGGTCCGAGGGGTTGGGTCACTGAAGCTTTCTTT
-,15,TRBD1,TRBJ2-3,TRBV28,CALNSRDRRTDTQYF,TGTGCCCTGAACTCTAGGGACAGGAGAACAGATACGCAGTATTTT
-,15,TRBD1,TRBJ1-2,TRBV28,CASSPGQFEVGGYTF,TGTGCCAGCAGTCCGGGACAGTTCGAGGTCGGGGGCTACACCTTC
-,16,-,TRBJ2-3,TRBV9,CASSVSSAGRTDTQYF,TGTGCCAGCAGCGTGAGCAGCGCGGGTAGAACAGATACGCAGTATTTT
-,13,-,TRBJ1-4,TRBV18,CASSPYGTEELFF,TGTGCCAGCTCACCATACGGCACCGAGGAACTGTTTTTT
-,16,-,TRBJ2-3,TRBV7-2,CASSFVSTPTTDTQYF,TGTGCCAGCAGCTTTGTGTCCACCCCGACCACAGATACGCAGTATTTT
once,14,TRBD2,TRBJ2-5,TRBV7-9,CASSSLAGSETQYF,TGTGCCAGCAGCTCACTAGCGGGGTCAGAGACCCAGTACTTC
-,14,-,TRBJ2-4,TRBV5-5,CASSLGGALNIQYF,TGTGCCAGCAGCTTGGGCGGGGCCCTTAACATTCAGTACTTC
-,14,-,TRBJ2-2,TRBV5-8,CASSGSRNTGELFF,TGTGCCAGCAGCGGGAGCCGTAACACCGGGGAGCTGTTTTTT
-,14,-,TRBJ1-1,TRBV5-4,CASSLDSGNTEAFF,TGTGCCAGCAGCTTGGACTCAGGTAACACTGAAGCTTTCTTT
-,12,-,TRBJ2-2,TRBV24-1,CATSDASGELFF,TGTGCCACCAGTGATGCGTCCGGGGAGCTGTTTTTT
-,15,-,TRBJ2-1,TRBV2,CASGRGGGSYNEQFF,TGTGCCAGCGGTAGGGGTGGTGGTTCCTACAATGAGCAGTTCTTC
-,12,-,TRBJ1-1,TRBV3-1/TRBV3-2,CASSQSDTEAFF,TGTGCCAGCAGCCAAAGCGACACTGAAGCTTTCTTT
-,14,-,TRBJ1-1,TRBV28,CASSINRENTEAFF,TGTGCCAGCAGCATCAACAGGGAGAACACTGAAGCTTTCTTT
-,16,-,TRBJ2-2,TRBV14,CASSHIRPGATGELFF,TGTGCCAGCAGCCATATCCGGCCAGGGGCCACCGGGGAGCTGTTTTTT
once,12,-,TRBJ1-5,TRBV21-1,CAVKPISCAQHF,TGTGCCGTAAAGCCGATTAGTTGTGCCCAGCATTTT
once,18,-,TRBJ2-1,TRBV19,CASSATRADRPFYNEQFF,TGTGCCAGTAGTGCTACCCGGGCCGACCGACCTTTCTACAATGAGCAGTTCTTC
-,16,-,TRBJ1-5,TRBV5-6,CASSLAGPYSNQPQHF,TGTGCCAGCAGCTTAGCGGGGCCGTATAGCAATCAGCCCCAGCATTTT
-,16,-,TRBJ2-1,TRBV5-1,CASSLGRGRTMYEQFF,TGCGCCAGCAGCTTGGGGAGGGGGCGAACTATGTATGAGCAGTTCTTC
-,13,-,TRBJ2-3,TRBV15,CATSSVGTDTQYF,TGTGCCACCAGCTCTGTGGGCACAGATACGCAGTATTTT
-,14,TRBD1,TRBJ2-7,TRBV15,CATSSSGGAYEQYF,TGTGCCACCAGCAGCTCAGGGGGAGCGTACGAGCAGTACTTC
once,15,TRBD1,TRBJ1-6,TRBV4-3,CASSQYKGANSPLHF,TGCGCCAGCAGCCAATACAAGGGGGCTAATTCACCCCTCCACTTT
few,15,-,TRBJ1-2,TRBV5-1,CASSLKDRLNYGYTF,TGCGCCAGCAGCTTGAAAGACAGATTGAACTATGGCTACACCTTC
-,15,-,TRBJ1-4,TRBV2,CASSWGHTLNEKLFF,TGTGCCAGCAGTTGGGGACACACGTTGAATGAAAAACTGTTTTTT
few,14,-,TRBJ1-4,TRBV7-9,CASSLGAGAEKLFF,TGTGCCAGCAGCTTAGGAGCGGGTGCGGAAAAACTGTTTTTT
-,15,TRBD1,TRBJ2-7,TRBV28,CASTNRGTSSYEQYF,TGTGCCAGCACCAACAGGGGAACCTCATCCTACGAGCAGTACTTC
-,13,TRBD1,TRBJ1-2,TRBV14,CASSLTGDYGYTF,TGTGCCAGCAGCCTGACAGGGGACTATGGCTACACCTTC
-,13,-,TRBJ2-7,TRBV3-1/TRBV3-2,CASSQDWRYEQYF,TGTGCCAGCAGCCAAGATTGGCGGTACGAGCAGTACTTC
once,15,TRBD1,TRBJ1-4,TRBV11-2,CASSLETGGREKLFF,TGTGCCAGCAGCTTAGAAACAGGGGGCAGGGAAAAACTGTTTTTT